This TCR beta chain derives from a study of siplizumab effects on memory and regulatory T cells. Concerning this clone itself: Its antigen is unidentified.

The repertoire was sequenced with immunoSEQ multiplex PCR; TCRdb's copy has only in-frame clones and lacks some. The sample carries fewer than 120,000 clones, 92% recorded once. Study-wide points: Only a minority of proliferating CD4+ or CD8+ clones had an assignable naive or memory phenotype, with roughly 75-95% lacking one.

This CDR3 spans 16 amino acids. CDR1 and CDR2 from the germline V gene are KGHSH and LQKENI. Trimming left V 1 base short and J 0 bases short, with 10 bases between. This clonotype was sampled from a human donor in good health. Sample: CD4+ T cells sorted from blood. The rearrangement uses TRBV18 and TRBJ2-1; tentatively, D is TRBD1 (5 bases). CDR3 in amino acids: CASSPQGRGSYNEQFF. DNA for the CDR3: TGTGCCAGCTCACCACAGGGAAGGGGCTCCTACAATGAGCAGTTCTTC.